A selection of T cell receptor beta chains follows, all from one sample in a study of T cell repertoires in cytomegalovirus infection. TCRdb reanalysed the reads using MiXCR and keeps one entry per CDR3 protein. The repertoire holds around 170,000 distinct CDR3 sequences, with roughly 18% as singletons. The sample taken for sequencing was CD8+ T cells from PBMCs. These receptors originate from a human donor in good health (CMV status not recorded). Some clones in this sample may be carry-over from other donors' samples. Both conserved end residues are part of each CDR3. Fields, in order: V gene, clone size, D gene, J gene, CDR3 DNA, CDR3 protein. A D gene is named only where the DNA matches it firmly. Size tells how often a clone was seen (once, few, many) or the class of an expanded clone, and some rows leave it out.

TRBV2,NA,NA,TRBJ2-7,TGTGCCAGCATTCGGAGATACGAGCAGTACTTC,CASIRRYEQYF
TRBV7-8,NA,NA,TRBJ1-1,TGTGCCAGCAGCTTAGATTGGGAGAGGATGAACACTGAAGCTTTCTTT,CASSLDWERMNTEAFF
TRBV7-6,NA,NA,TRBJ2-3,TGTGCCAGCAGCCATTGGGCGGGGACGATCGGGGACACAGATACGCAGTATTTT,CASSHWAGTIGDTDTQYF
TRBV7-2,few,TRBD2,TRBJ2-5,TGTGCCAGCAGCCAGGGACTAGCCCAAGAGACCCAGTACTTC,CASSQGLAQETQYF
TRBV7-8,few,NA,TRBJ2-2,TGTGCCAGCAGCTTCCCCCGCGGTTTGGACGGGGAGCTGTTTTTT,CASSFPRGLDGELFF
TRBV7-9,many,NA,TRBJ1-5,TGTGCCAGCAGCTTAACCGGGGTTAGCAATCAGCCCCAGCATTTT,CASSLTGVSNQPQHF
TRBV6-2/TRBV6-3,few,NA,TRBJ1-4,TGTGCCAGCAGTTTCTCGACGGAGGGAACTAATGAAAAACTGTTTTTT,CASSFSTEGTNEKLFF
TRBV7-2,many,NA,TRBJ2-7,TGTGCCAGCAGCTCCCCCGGCTACGAGCAGTACTTC,CASSSPGYEQYF
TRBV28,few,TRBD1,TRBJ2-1,TGTGCCAGGATGATTGGGGACAGGGGTTTACATGAGCAGTTCTTC,CARMIGDRGLHEQFF
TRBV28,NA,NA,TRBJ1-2,TGTGCCACCTTTCTGGGACCTTATGGCTACACCTTC,CATFLGPYGYTF
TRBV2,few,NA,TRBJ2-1,TGTGCCAGCAGTGAAAGGAAGGTTCGGTCAAGTGAGCAGTTCTTC,CASSERKVRSSEQFF
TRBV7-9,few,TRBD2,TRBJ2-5,TGTGCCAGCAGCTCCCGTGAGATAGCGGGAGTAGCACGAGAGACCCAGTACTTC,CASSSREIAGVARETQYF
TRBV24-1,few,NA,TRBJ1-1,TGTGCCACCAGTGAAGACGAGGGAAACACTGAAGCTTTCTTT,CATSEDEGNTEAFF
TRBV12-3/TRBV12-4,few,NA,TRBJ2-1,TGTGCCAGCAGTTTCGGAGTAGGGGGGGGCGTATACAATGAGCAGTTCTTC,CASSFGVGGGVYNEQFF
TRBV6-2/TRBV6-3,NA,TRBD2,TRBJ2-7,TGTGCCAGCAGTTACGGCGGGGGTCGGAGGCCCTACGAGCAGTACTTC,CASSYGGGRRPYEQYF
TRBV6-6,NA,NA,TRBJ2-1,TGTGCCAGCAGTCCCGGGGCTAATGAGCAGTTCTTC,CASSPGANEQFF
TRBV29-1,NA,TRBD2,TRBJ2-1,TGCAGCGTTGAATCGGGGGGGGGTGAGCAGTTCTTC,CSVESGGGEQFF
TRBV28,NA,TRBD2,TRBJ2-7,TGTGCCAGCAGTATCACTAGCGGGACGATCTACGAGCAGTACTTC,CASSITSGTIYEQYF
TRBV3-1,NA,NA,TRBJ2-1,TGTGCCAGCAGCAACCTGTTTGACAGCTCCTACAATGAGCAGTTCTTC,CASSNLFDSSYNEQFF
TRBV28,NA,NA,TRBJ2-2,TGTGCCAGCAGTTTTCAACCGTACACCGGGGAGCTGTTTTTT,CASSFQPYTGELFF
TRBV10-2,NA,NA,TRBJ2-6,TGCGCCAGCAGTGAGTCGAGCTCAGCTGGAGCGGGGGCCAACGTCCTGACTTTC,CASSESSSAGAGANVLTF
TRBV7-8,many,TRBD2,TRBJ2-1,TGTGCCAGCAGCAGAGCGGGAGGATACAATGAGCAGTTCTTC,CASSRAGGYNEQFF
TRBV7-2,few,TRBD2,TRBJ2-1,TGTGCCAGCAGCTTGGGACTAGCGGAGGTCTACAGCTCCTACAATGAGCAGTTCTTC,CASSLGLAEVYSSYNEQFF
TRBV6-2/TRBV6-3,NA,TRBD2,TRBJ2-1,TGTGCCAGCAGTTACTCGAGGCTAGCGGGGGCCTACAATGAGCAGTTCTTC,CASSYSRLAGAYNEQFF
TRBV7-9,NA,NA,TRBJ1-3,TGTGCCAGCAGCTTAGCCCCCTGGCGGTCTGGAAACACCATGTATTTT,CASSLAPWRSGNTMYF
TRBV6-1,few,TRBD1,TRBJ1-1,TGTGCCAGCAGTGCATTTGGGACAGGGGACACTGAAGCTTTCTTT,CASSAFGTGDTEAFF
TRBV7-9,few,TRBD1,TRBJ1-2,TGTGCCAGCAGCCCCCGGGGAGGCAGGGGGCTTGAACATGGCTACACCTTC,CASSPRGGRGLEHGYTF
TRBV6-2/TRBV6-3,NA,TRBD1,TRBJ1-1,TGTGCCAGCAGTCCTTCGAGCTGGACAGGCCTAACTGAAGCTTTCTTT,CASSPSSWTGLTEAFF
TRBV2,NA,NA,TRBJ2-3,TGTGCCAGCAGTGAATTAGCAGCCCCTTCGGATACGCAGTATTTT,CASSELAAPSDTQYF
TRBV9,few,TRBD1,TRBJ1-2,TGTGCCAGCAGCGCCGGGACAGGGCTTGGCTCAGATAACTATGGCTACACCTTC,CASSAGTGLGSDNYGYTF
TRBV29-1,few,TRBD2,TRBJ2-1,TGCAGCGCCCGAGGGACTAGCGGTGAGCAGTTCTTC,CSARGTSGEQFF
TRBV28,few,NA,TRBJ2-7,TGTGCCAGCAGTTTATGGGGACTGATCTACGAGCAGTACTTC,CASSLWGLIYEQYF
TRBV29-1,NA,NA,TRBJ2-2,TGCAGCGTTGAAGATAGGAGGGATCACGGGGAGCTGTTTTTT,CSVEDRRDHGELFF
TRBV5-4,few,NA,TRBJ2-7,TGTGCCAGCAGCTTTGTAGTTGGTTCCACTGGGGACTCCTACGAGCAGTACTTC,CASSFVVGSTGDSYEQYF
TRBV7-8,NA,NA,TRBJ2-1,TGTGCCAGCAGCTTAGGCTTGGCAGGGGTCTGGGATGAGCAGTTCTTC,CASSLGLAGVWDEQFF
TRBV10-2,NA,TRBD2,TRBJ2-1,TGCGCCAGCAACACCGGGACTACTGAAGGCCAGTTCTTC,CASNTGTTEGQFF
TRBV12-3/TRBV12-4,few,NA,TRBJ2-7,TGTGCCAGCAGTTTCGTCCCAGGACGGCTCTACGAGCAGTACTTC,CASSFVPGRLYEQYF
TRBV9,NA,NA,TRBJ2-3,TGTGCCAGCAGCTCCCGGACTAAAGATACGCAGTATTTT,CASSSRTKDTQYF
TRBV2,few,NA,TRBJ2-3,TGTGCCAGCAGTAAGGTAGAAAGGGGAGCCGACGATACGCAGTATTTT,CASSKVERGADDTQYF
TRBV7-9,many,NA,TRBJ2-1,TGTGCCAGCAGCTTGGTGATGAGGAACAATGAGCAGTTCTTC,CASSLVMRNNEQFF